Each of the 21 T cell receptor beta chains below was sequenced from the same sample in a study of blood T cells in healthy people across ages. Primers used in a second PCR of roughly 6 to 11 cycles were a sample-barcoded 5' primer and a J-beta primer mix. One entry per CDR3 protein results from TCRdb running MiXCR on the 5' RACE reads. Of approximately 680,000 distinct CDR3 sequences in the sample, approximately 30% were seen once. The sample taken for sequencing was blood. These receptors were taken from a woman aged 80 or over in good health.

This clonotype has a count of ten or more. V and J are TRBV7-2 and TRBJ2-1; perhaps TRBD2 as D (6 bases). This CDR3 contains 15 residues. Germline loops: CDR1 SGHTA, CDR2 FQGNSA. V dropped 6 bases and J dropped 0 bases, with 12 bases sitting between them. CDR3 bases: TGTGCCAGCAGACGCGGGGCAGACTCCTACAATGAGCAGTTCTTC. It translates to CASRRGADSYNEQFF.

The sample holds a few counts of this clonotype. The gene calls are TRBV28 and TRBJ2-1, with 8 bases lining up with TRBD1. Trimming at V came to 3 bases and at J to 6 bases, leaving 7 bases not matched to a gene. CDR1 MDHEN and CDR2 SYDVKM come from the germline V gene. CDR3 length: 15 residues. The CDR3: CASSFITGGINEQFF. In DNA form, the CDR3 reads TGTGCCAGCAGTTTTATTACAGGGGGGATCAATGAGCAGTTCTTC. Using reference TRBV28 and TRBJ2-1 for the parts outside the CDR3, the full variable domain is DVKVTQSSRYLVKRTGEKVFLECVQDMDHENMFWYRQDPGLGLRLIYFSYDVKMKEKGDIPEGYSVSREKKERFSLILESASTNQTSMYLCASSFITGGINEQFFGPGTRLTVL.

The sample holds one count of this clonotype. The chain has TRBV5-1 and TRBJ1-2, with D perhaps matching TRBD1 (6 bases). Germline values: CDR1 SGHRS, CDR2 YFSETQ. The V gene lost 4 bases and the J gene lost 0 bases, with 16 bases spanning the gap. There are 16 residues in the CDR3. CDR3 protein: CASSQSPRDTNYGYTF. Here the CDR3 DNA reads TGCGCCAGCAGCCAGAGCCCCCGGGACACTAACTATGGCTACACCTTC.

In regard to this clonotype: Since a much larger clone is just one base distant, this may be a read error. The V call is TRBV20-1, the J call TRBJ2-7; D is possibly TRBD1 or TRBD2 (5 bases each). The CDR3 spans 12 residues. Germline-derived CDR1 and CDR2 are DFQATT and SNEGSKA (reference sequence). V was pared by 6 bases and J by 4 bases, with 13 bases between. CDR3 coding DNA: TGCAGTGCAAGGGGCCAGCGGTACGAGCAGTACTTC. Amino acids: CSARGQRYEQYF.

This clonotype has ten or more counts. The chain is built from TRBV20-1 and TRBJ2-5; no reliable D call. This CDR3 comprises 14 residues. From germline, CDR1 is DFQATT and CDR2 SNEGSKA (reference sequence). V gave up 0 bases and J gave up 4 bases, with 12 bases separating them. In nucleotides, the CDR3 is TGCAGTGCTAGAGACCCACTCGGACGAGAGACCCAGTACTTC. Protein: CSARDPLGRETQYF.

This clonotype showed up many times. This sequence joins TRBV2 and TRBJ2-3; TRBD2 is a possible D gene (5 bases). Between the trimmed V and J ends, which lost 4 bases and 7 bases, there was a span of 6 bases. CDR3 size: 11 residues. Per germline, CDR1 SNHLY and CDR2 FYNNEI. CDR3 sequence (DNA): TGTGCCAGCAGTGCGGGGAATACGCAGTATTTT. This encodes CASSAGNTQYF.

In the case of this clonotype: Possible read error: a much larger clone is one base away. The J gene is TRBJ2-7, the V gene TRBV5-5; 7 bases align to TRBD1. The V gene end was trimmed by 3 bases and the J gene end by 4 bases; junction bases not matched to a gene: 4. Germline V gene data show CDR1 as SGHKS and CDR2 as YYEKEE (reference sequence). This CDR3 has 13 residues. DNA for the CDR3: TGTGCCAGCAGCTGGAGCAGGGGGTACGAGCAGTACTTC. This translates into CASSWSRGYEQYF.

The rearrangement joins TRBV7-9 to TRBJ2-5, with D perhaps matching TRBD2 (5 bases). Germline assignment: CDR1 SEHNR and CDR2 FQNEAQ (reference sequence). Trimming pared 2 bases from V and 3 bases from J, leaving 10 bases between. The CDR3 spans 14 residues. The CDR3 sequence: CASSLPDLKETQYF. The CDR3 nucleotides read TGTGCCAGCAGCTTACCGGACTTAAAAGAGACCCAGTACTTC.

Only a few counts were recorded for this clonotype. The CDR3 region has the DNA TGTGCCAGTCGGGAGGGGGGCGCTTCTCCTGGCTACACCTTC. The encoded protein is CASREGGASPGYTF. This sequence joins TRBV11-2 and TRBJ1-2; D perhaps matches TRBD1 (6 bases). Germline CDR1 is SGHAT and CDR2 is FQNNGV. Trimming shortened V by 9 bases and J by 7 bases, and 21 bases separated the two germline ends. The CDR3 runs to 14 residues.

At least ten counts were recorded for this clonotype. The chain uses TRBV28 and TRBJ2-5, with D possibly matching TRBD2 (5 bases). The CDR3 runs 15 residues. CDR1 is MDHEN, CDR2 SYDVKM, per germline. V shed 5 bases and J shed 1 base, with 14 bases lying between them. CDR3 DNA sequence: TGTGCCAGCAGTGCAGCCGGGGTCCGCCAAGAGACCCAGTACTTC. Residues: CASSAAGVRQETQYF. Based on the CDR3 plus reference TRBV28 and TRBJ2-5, the full variable domain is DVKVTQSSRYLVKRTGEKVFLECVQDMDHENMFWYRQDPGLGLRLIYFSYDVKMKEKGDIPEGYSVSREKKERFSLILESASTNQTSMYLCASSAAGVRQETQYFGPGTRLLVL.

The chain combines TRBV6-6 with TRBJ1-1; D is unclear. Trimming left V 5 bases short and J 3 bases short, with 4 bases between. The CDR3 runs to 11 residues. The germline CDR1 and CDR2 sequences are MNHNY and SVGAGI (reference sequence). In DNA form, the CDR3 reads TGTGCCAGCAGTACTGACACTGAAGCTTTCTTT. This codes for CASSTDTEAFF.

This clonotype has a count of ten or more. This chain uses TRBV14 with TRBJ2-7; D possibly corresponds to TRBD2 (5 bases). This CDR3 region has 12 residues. Between the trimmed V and J ends, which lost 4 bases and 9 bases, there was a span of 13 bases. Germline assignment: CDR1 SGHDN and CDR2 FVKESK. The CDR3 region has the DNA TGTGCCAGCAGCCTCTCGGGGAGACGGCAGTACTTC. Translating it yields CASSLSGRRQYF.

Ten or more counts support this clonotype. This rearrangement joins TRBV20-1 to TRBJ2-7; the D is unclear. Germline assignment: CDR1 DFQATT and CDR2 SNEGSKA (reference sequence). V was trimmed by 0 bases and J by 2 bases, leaving 14 bases between them. CDR3 length: 15 residues. The CDR3 nucleotides read TGCAGTGCTAGAGATGGAAAGGGAAACACCTACGAGCAGTACTTC. This translates into CSARDGKGNTYEQYF.

The sample holds many counts of this clonotype. The V gene is TRBV20-1, the J gene TRBJ1-5; D is possibly TRBD1 (5 bases). V gave up 7 bases and J gave up 8 bases, with 6 bases separating them. This CDR3 has 9 residues. CDR1 is DFQATT and CDR2 is SNEGSKA in the germline V gene (reference sequence). The chain's CDR3 is CSVGEPQHF. CDR3 DNA sequence: TGCAGTGTAGGGGAGCCCCAGCATTTT.

This clonotype was seen a handful of times. The rearrangement uses TRBV3-1 and TRBJ1-2; D gene ambiguous. The CDR3 runs 15 residues. Germline CDR1 LGHDT, CDR2 YNNKEL (reference sequence). The ends were cut back, 1 base at V and 6 bases at J, with 15 bases in the middle. In DNA form, the CDR3 reads TGTGCCAGCAGCCAAGGCGCGTATAGGGCCGATGGCTACACCTTC. Protein: CASSQGAYRADGYTF.

This clonotype was observed a handful of times. The chain is built from TRBV4-1 and TRBJ1-5, with D unresolved. The V end lost 0 bases, the J end lost 4 bases, and 13 bases lay between the germline ends. Germline V CDR1 and CDR2: MGHRA, YSYEKL. The CDR3 sequence is 16 residues long. The CDR3 protein is CASSQEAPGPNQPQHF. In DNA, the CDR3 is TGCGCCAGCAGCCAAGAGGCCCCGGGTCCAAATCAGCCCCAGCATTTT.

The chain combines TRBV20-1 with TRBJ1-1; 7 bases line up with TRBD1. V shed 6 bases, J shed 1 base, and the junction held 5 bases outside the gene matches. The CDR3 totals 13 residues. The germline V gene encodes CDR1 DFQATT and CDR2 SNEGSKA (reference sequence). CDR3 nucleotides: TGCAGTGCCAACTGGGACAGGAACACTGAAGCTTTCTTT. It encodes CSANWDRNTEAFF.

This clonotype was found a few times. This chain joins TRBV30 and TRBJ1-1; no reliable D call. Germline V CDR1 and CDR2: GTSNPN, SVGIG (reference sequence). The V gene lost 4 bases and the J gene lost 2 bases, with 11 bases spanning the gap. There are 13 residues in the CDR3. The CDR3 sequence is CAWNVQDNTEAFF. CDR3 DNA: TGTGCCTGGAATGTCCAGGACAACACTGAAGCTTTCTTT.

There are many counts of this clonotype. The chain couples TRBV7-2 to TRBJ2-7; 9 bases match TRBD2. The germline V gene encodes CDR1 SGHTA and CDR2 FQGNSA. The V and J ends lost 5 bases and 7 bases, in that order; junction bases with no gene match: 15. This CDR3 spans 16 amino acids. This CDR3 is CASSPGTSKNIREQYF. CDR3 DNA sequence: TGTGCCAGCAGCCCTGGGACTAGCAAGAACATAAGGGAGCAGTACTTC.

This clonotype has at least ten counts. The CDR3 bases are TGTGCCAGCAGCTTAGCCCCCAGAGGAGCGGGGAACAATGAGCAGTTCTTC. Its protein is CASSLAPRGAGNNEQFF. The chain recombines TRBV7-8 with TRBJ2-1; 7 bases are a match to TRBD2. Germline V gives CDR1 SGHVS, CDR2 FQNEAQ. V lost 0 bases, J lost 5 bases, and 10 bases stayed unmatched. CDR3 length: 17 residues.

This clonotype was picked up many times. The genes are TRBV7-2 and TRBJ1-2, with TRBD1 identical over 7 bases. V shed 5 bases and J 3 bases; nucleotides not matched to a gene: 3. Germline-derived CDR1 and CDR2 are SGHTA and FQGNSA. The CDR3 runs to 13 residues. Written as DNA, the CDR3 is TGTGCCAGCAGCGCCAGGGGGGACTATGGCTACACCTTC. As protein: CASSARGDYGYTF.